Each of the 7 T cell receptor beta chains below was sequenced from the same sample in a study of breast tumors, draining lymph nodes, adjacent tissues. Axillary draining lymph nodes of breast cancer patients supplied the node samples. TCRdb itself ran the multiplex PCR reads through MiXCR, one entry per CDR3 protein. Of 100,000 to 150,000 distinct CDR3 sequences listed, 20% to 25% are singletons. The sequenced material came from axillary lymph node tissue. The receptors here all came from a female donor with breast cancer. Some clones in this sample may be carry-over from other donors' samples.

In regard to this clonotype: One base away lies a much larger clone, so this may be a sequencing read error. The chain uses TRBV11-2 and TRBJ2-3; D remains ambiguous. Germline loops: CDR1 SGHAT, CDR2 FQNNGV. The CDR3 totals 13 residues. V lost 4 bases and J 3 bases, leaving 8 bases between the germline ends. The CDR3 loop is CASSSYLTDTQYF. CDR3 DNA: TGTGCCAGCAGCTCATATCTGACAGATACGCAGTATTTT.

Comments on this clonotype: Since a much larger clone is just one base distant, this may be a read error. The V gene is TRBV5-6, the J gene TRBJ1-2; D uncertain. This CDR3 has 12 amino acids. Germline lookup yields CDR1 SGHDT and CDR2 YYEEEE. CDR3 loop: CASSFPTYGCTF. CDR3 bases: TGTGCCAGCAGCTTCCCGACCTATGGCTGCACCTTC.

In its sample, this clonotype was seen many times. V and J are TRBV19 and TRBJ2-3, with TRBD2 matching 11 bases. Unmatched junction bases numbered 6, after V lost 5 bases and J lost 2 bases. Germline assignment: CDR1 LNHDA and CDR2 SQIVND (reference sequence). The CDR3 loop spans 16 amino acids. Written as DNA, the CDR3 is TGTGCCAGTAGTCCTCCGGGACTAGCGGACACAGATACGCAGTATTTT. Protein sequence: CASSPPGLADTDTQYF.

This clonotype was recorded many times. The V gene is TRBV7-6, the J gene TRBJ1-4, with unresolved D. Germline CDR1 and CDR2: SGHVS and FNYEAQ. This CDR3 has 14 amino acids. V was clipped by 1 base and J by 10 bases, with 13 bases between them. This CDR3 reads CASSLGGLGGKLFF. The CDR3 coding sequence is TGTGCCAGCAGCTTAGGCGGTTTGGGTGGAAAACTGTTTTTT.

Many counts were recorded for this clonotype. The genes are TRBV29-1 and TRBJ1-2; D may be TRBD1 (5 bases). V shed 4 bases and J shed 0 bases, with 6 bases lying between them. The CDR3 sequence is 12 residues long. Germline V gene data show CDR1 as SQVTM and CDR2 as ANQGSEA. The CDR3 reads CSVAGSNYGYTF. The CDR3 nucleotides read TGCAGCGTTGCAGGGTCTAACTATGGCTACACCTTC.

This clonotype was seen ten or more times. V and J are TRBV3-1 and TRBJ2-7; 12 bases line up with TRBD2. The CDR3 extends over 17 amino acids. Germline V gene lookup returns CDR1 LGHDT and CDR2 YNNKEL (reference sequence). The V segment lost 4 bases and the J segment 7 bases; nucleotides outside the gene matches: 14. The CDR3 DNA reads TGTGCCAGCAGCCGCGGCCTACTAGCGGGAGGTTCAGGGGAGCAGTACTTC. Translated: CASSRGLLAGGSGEQYF.

Comments on this clonotype: A much larger clone lies a single base off, so this may be a read error. The chain combines TRBV10-1 with TRBJ2-5; 10 nucleotides match TRBD2. This CDR3 has 15 amino acids. Germline V gene lookup returns CDR1 WNHNN and CDR2 SYGVQD (reference sequence). CDR3 region: CASGDGAGGRETQYF. CDR3 DNA: TGCGCCAGCGGTGATGGAGCGGGAGGGCGGGAGACCCAGTACTTC.